This T cell receptor (beta chain) was found in a study of blood T cell repertoires in COVID-19. The repertoire was sequenced with immunoSEQ multiplex PCR; TCRdb's copy has only in-frame clones and lacks some. The data hold over 100,000 clones, with less than 90% observed a single time. The sequenced sample was peripheral blood. The source of this sequence is a human donor in a cohort sampled during active COVID-19.

The CDR3 sequence is CASSIRGQGRYEQYF. CDR3 DNA sequence: TGTGCCAGTAGTATAAGGGGACAGGGCCGCTACGAGCAGTACTTC. The genes are TRBV19 and TRBJ2-7, with TRBD1 matching over 9 bases. J gave up 3 bases and V 2 bases, and 5 bases lay outside the gene matches. The CDR3 runs to 15 residues. The germline V gene encodes CDR1 LNHDA and CDR2 SQIVND (reference sequence).